This TCR beta chain originates from a study of identical twins. Study conclusions and caveats: Abundant cord blood beta clonotypes carried fewer insertions; memory repertoires showed none. The models gave estimates that fell short of the out-of-frame TCR alpha sharing seen in monozygotic twins.

The ends were cut back, 0 bases at V and 2 bases at J, with 10 bases in the middle. This CDR3 spans 14 amino acids. CDR1 and CDR2 (germline): SQVTM, ANQGSEA. Healthy Caucasians alone served as donors. The cDNA had a unique molecular identifier and a template-switch universal primer site. TCRdb recomputed calls from the 5' RACE reads with MiXCR, one row per CDR3 protein. The table shows some 1,700,000 distinct CDR3 sequences, with less than 35% occurring only once. Note on this clonotype: No antigen is known for it.

This TCR came from a newborn girl in good health. The sample consisted of cord blood. This sequence joins TRBV29-1 and TRBJ2-5; D unresolved. As DNA, the CDR3 is TGCAGCGTTGAAGATAAAACTACGCAAGAGACCCAGTACTTC. Its translation is CSVEDKTTQETQYF. The whole variable domain, remainder taken from reference TRBV29-1 and TRBJ2-5, is SAVISQKPSRDICQRGTSLTIQCQVDSQVTMMFWYRQQPGQSLTLIATANQGSEATYESGFVIDKFPISRPNLTFSTLTVSNMSPEDSSIYLCSVEDKTTQETQYFGPGTRLLVL.